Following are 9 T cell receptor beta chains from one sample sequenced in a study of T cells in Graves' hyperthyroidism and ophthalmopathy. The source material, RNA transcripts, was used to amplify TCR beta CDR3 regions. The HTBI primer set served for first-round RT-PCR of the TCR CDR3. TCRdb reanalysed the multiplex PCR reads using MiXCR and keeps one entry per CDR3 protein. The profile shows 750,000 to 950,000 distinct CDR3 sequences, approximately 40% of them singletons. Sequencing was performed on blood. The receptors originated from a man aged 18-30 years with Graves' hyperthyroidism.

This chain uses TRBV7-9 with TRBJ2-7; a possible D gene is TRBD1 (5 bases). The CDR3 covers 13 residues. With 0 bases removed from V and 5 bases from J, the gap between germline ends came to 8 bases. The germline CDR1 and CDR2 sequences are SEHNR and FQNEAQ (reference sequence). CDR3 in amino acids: CASSLAQGHEQYF. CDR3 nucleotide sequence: TGTGCCAGCAGCTTAGCGCAGGGTCACGAGCAGTACTTC.

This chain's CDR3 is CASSYPGERSYGYTF. CDR3 in DNA: TGTGCCAGCAGCTATCCAGGGGAAAGGAGCTATGGCTACACCTTC. The rearrangement uses TRBV13 and TRBJ1-2; possibly TRBD1 for D (6 bases). The CDR3 totals 15 residues. Germline V gene sequence: CDR1 PRHDT, CDR2 FYEKMQ (reference sequence). Trimming removed 4 bases from V and 4 bases from J, with 16 bases in between. Full variable domain (outside the CDR3, taken from reference TRBV13 and TRBJ1-2): AAGVIQSPRHLIKEKRETATLKCYPIPRHDTVYWYQQGPGQDPQFLISFYEKMQSDKGSIPDRFSAQQFSDYHSELNMSSLELGDSALYFCASSYPGERSYGYTFGSGTRLTVV.

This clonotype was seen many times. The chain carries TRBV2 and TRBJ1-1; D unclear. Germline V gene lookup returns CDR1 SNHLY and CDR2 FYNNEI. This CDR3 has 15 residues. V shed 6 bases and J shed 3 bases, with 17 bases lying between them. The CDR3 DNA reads TGTGCCAGCAGACACCCCGAGGGCGAGGACACTGAAGCTTTCTTT. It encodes CASRHPEGEDTEAFF.

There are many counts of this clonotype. Here the CDR3 DNA reads TGCAGTGCTCCGCCGACAGGTCCTAACTATGGCTACACCTTC. It encodes CSAPPTGPNYGYTF. V is TRBV20-1 and J is TRBJ1-2; D perhaps matches TRBD1 (6 bases). This CDR3 is built from 14 residues. CDR1 and CDR2 (germline): DFQATT, SNEGSKA (reference sequence). V was trimmed by 5 bases and J by 0 bases, leaving 13 bases between them.

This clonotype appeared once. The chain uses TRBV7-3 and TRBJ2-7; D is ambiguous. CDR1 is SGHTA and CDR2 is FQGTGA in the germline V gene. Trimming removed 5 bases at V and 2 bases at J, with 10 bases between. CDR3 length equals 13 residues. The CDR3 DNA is TGTGCCAGCAGCCAAGAAAAGCCCTACGAGCAGTACTTC. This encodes CASSQEKPYEQYF.

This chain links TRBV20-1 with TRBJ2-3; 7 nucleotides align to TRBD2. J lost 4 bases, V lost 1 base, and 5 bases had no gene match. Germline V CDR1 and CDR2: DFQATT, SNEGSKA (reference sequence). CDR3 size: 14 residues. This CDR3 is CSARVGGRPDTQYF. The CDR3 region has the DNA TGCAGTGCTAGAGTCGGGGGGAGGCCAGATACGCAGTATTTT.

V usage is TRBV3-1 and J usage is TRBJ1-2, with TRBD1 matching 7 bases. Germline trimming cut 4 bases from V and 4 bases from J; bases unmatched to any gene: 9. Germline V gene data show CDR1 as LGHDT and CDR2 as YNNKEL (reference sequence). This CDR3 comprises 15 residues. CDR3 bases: TGTGCCAGCAGCCCGGTTTACAGGGGAGTCTATGGCTACACCTTC. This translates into CASSPVYRGVYGYTF.

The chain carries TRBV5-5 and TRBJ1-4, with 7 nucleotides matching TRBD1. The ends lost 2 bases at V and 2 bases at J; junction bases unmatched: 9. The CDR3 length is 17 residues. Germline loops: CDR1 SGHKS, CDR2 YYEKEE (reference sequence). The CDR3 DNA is TGTGCCAGCAGCTTAGGGACAGAGTGGATGACTAATGAAAAACTGTTTTTT. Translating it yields CASSLGTEWMTNEKLFF.

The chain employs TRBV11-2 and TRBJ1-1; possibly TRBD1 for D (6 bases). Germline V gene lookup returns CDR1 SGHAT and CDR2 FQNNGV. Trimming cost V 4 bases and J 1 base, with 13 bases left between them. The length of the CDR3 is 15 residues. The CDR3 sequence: CASSWGRVSNTEAFF. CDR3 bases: TGTGCCAGCAGCTGGGGGCGGGTCTCGAACACTGAAGCTTTCTTT.